A single sample gave rise to the 14 T cell receptor beta chains below, sequenced in a study of blood T cell repertoires in COVID-19. The data were produced by immunoSEQ multiplex PCR, yet TCRdb's version contains in-frame clones alone and is incomplete. The sample has tens of thousands of clones; 83% are singletons. Sequenced material: peripheral blood. The origin of the receptors is a man between 65 and 85 years old with acute or convalescent COVID-19.

The J gene is TRBJ1-5, the V gene TRBV7-8, with D unclear. The CDR3 runs 15 residues. Between the trimmed V and J ends, which lost 0 bases and 3 bases, there was a span of 9 bases. CDR1 SGHVS and CDR2 FQNEAQ come from the germline V gene. CDR3 bases: TGTGCCAGCAGCTTAGCGGAGGCAGCCAATCAGCCCCAGCATTTT. Amino acids: CASSLAEAANQPQHF. The full variable domain, rest sourced from reference TRBV7-8 and TRBJ1-5, is GAGVSQSPRYKVAKRGQDVALRCDPISGHVSLFWYQQALGQGPEFLTYFQNEAQLDKSGLPSDRFFAERPEGSVSTLKIQRTQQEDSAVYLCASSLAEAANQPQHFGDGTRLSIL.

The chain uses TRBV12-3 or TRBV12-4 and TRBJ1-4; tentative D call: TRBD1 (5 bases). The CDR3 has 12 residues. V lost 6 bases to trimming and J lost 7 bases, with 9 bases between them. The CDR3 DNA reads as TGTGCCAGCAGAGGGAGGGGTGAAAAACTGTTTTTT. This sequence encodes CASRGRGEKLFF.

This clone was observed once. V gene TRBV15 combines with J gene TRBJ1-2; a weak D match, TRBD1 (6 bases). The CDR3 contains 16 residues. Trimming removed 0 bases at V and 2 bases at J, with 13 bases between. CDR1 is LNHNV, CDR2 YYDKDF, per germline (reference sequence). The CDR3 region has the DNA TGTGCCACCAGCAGAGATCGGGAGGGGGTAAACTATGGCTACACCTTC. This codes for CATSRDREGVNYGYTF.

This sequence joins TRBV19 and TRBJ1-1, with 11 nucleotides matching TRBD1. Germline V gene lookup returns CDR1 LNHDA and CDR2 SQIVND (reference sequence). There are 14 residues in the CDR3. V gave up 3 bases and J gave up 7 bases; unmatched junction bases: 4. The CDR3, as DNA: TGTGCCAGTAGTATGGACAGGGGGCGAATTGAAGCTTTCTTT. Protein: CASSMDRGRIEAFF.

V usage is TRBV28 and J usage is TRBJ1-5; no reliable D call. Trimming removed 3 bases from V and 1 base from J, with 10 bases in between. Per germline, CDR1 MDHEN and CDR2 SYDVKM. The CDR3 has 15 residues. CDR3 sequence reads: CASSFPGGSNQPQHF. The CDR3 region has the DNA TGTGCCAGCAGTTTCCCAGGTGGAAGCAATCAGCCCCAGCATTTT.

This chain uses TRBV7-8 with TRBJ2-2; 10 positions match TRBD1. Trimming took 0 bases from V and 5 from J; bases not matched to a gene: 3. Germline values: CDR1 SGHVS, CDR2 FQNEAQ. CDR3 length: 16 amino acids. For the CDR3, the DNA is TGTGCCAGCAGCTTAGCGATGGACAGGGGGACCGGGGAGCTGTTTTTT. Protein sequence: CASSLAMDRGTGELFF.

This chain joins TRBV3-1 (or the pseudogene TRBV3-2) and TRBJ1-1; 7 nucleotides line up with TRBD1. V lost 4 bases, J lost 7 bases, and 6 bases stayed unmatched. In germline, CDR1 is LGHDT, CDR2 YNNKEL (reference sequence). There are 13 residues in the CDR3. The CDR3 bases are TGTGCCAGCAGCCTTGGGACAGCACTTGAAGCTTTCTTT. Its translation: CASSLGTALEAFF.

This chain uses TRBV5-1 with TRBJ2-5; 8 bases map to TRBD2. CDR3 length: 13 amino acids. Looked up from germline, CDR1 is SGHRS and CDR2 is YFSETQ. Trimming removed 4 bases from V and 7 bases from J; junction bases left unmatched: 6. The CDR3 DNA follows: TGCGCCAGCAGCCCGGGAGGGGTTGGGACCCAGTACTTC. Translation gives CASSPGGVGTQYF.

The gene calls are TRBV5-4 and TRBJ1-3; no firm D call. The CDR3 sequence is 16 residues long. The germline V and J ends were trimmed by 0 bases and 8 bases, with 18 bases remaining between them. Germline-derived CDR1 and CDR2 are SGHNT and YYREEE (reference sequence). CDR3 sequence: CASSLDLYTPPDTIYF. The CDR3 DNA sequence: TGTGCCAGCAGCTTGGATTTGTACACCCCCCCAGACACCATATATTTT.

The chain links TRBV30 to TRBJ1-2; D not certain. The V gene's germline CDR1 is GTSNPN and CDR2 SVGIG (reference sequence). Trimming pared 8 bases from V and 5 bases from J, leaving 15 bases between. The length of the CDR3 is 12 residues. The CDR3 DNA sequence: TGTGCCGGAGAGGTATCAAGGTATGGCTACACCTTC. Amino acid sequence: CAGEVSRYGYTF.

V and J are TRBV3-1 (or the pseudogene TRBV3-2) and TRBJ2-3, with 11 bases identical to TRBD2. Trimming cost V 0 bases and J 2 bases; bases outside gene matches: 19. CDR3 length equals 22 residues. From germline, CDR1 is LGHDT and CDR2 YNNKEL (reference sequence). CDR3 bases: TGTGCCAGCAGCCAAGATATCGTAGGTGGGAGTAGCGGGAGGGCCCTCACAGATACGCAGTATTTT. Protein: CASSQDIVGGSSGRALTDTQYF.

The chain links TRBV7-8 to TRBJ1-3, with a weak D call TRBD1 (5 bases). The CDR3 runs to 15 residues. CDR1 and CDR2 (germline): SGHVS, FQNEAQ. Trimming pared 3 bases from V and 0 bases from J, leaving 9 bases between. DNA of the CDR3: TGTGCCAGCAGCTTTAGACAGCTCTCTGGAAACACCATATATTTT. Its translation is CASSFRQLSGNTIYF.

The gene calls are TRBV7-2 and TRBJ1-2, with D maybe TRBD1 (5 bases). The V end was cut by 6 bases, the J end by 7 bases, with 15 bases between. Germline V gene data show CDR1 as SGHTA and CDR2 as FQGNSA. This CDR3 spans 13 amino acids. CDR3 sequence: CASSPGTVVGYTF. Here the CDR3 DNA reads TGTGCCAGCAGTCCCGGGACTGTTGTTGGCTACACCTTC. The whole variable domain, filled in from reference TRBV7-2 and TRBJ1-2, reads GAGVSQSPSNKVTEKGKDVELRCDPISGHTALYWYRQSLGQGLEFLIYFQGNSAPDKSGLPSDRFSAERTGGSVSTLTIQRTQQEDSAVYLCASSPGTVVGYTFGSGTRLTVV.

This clone came up once. The V call is TRBV19, the J call TRBJ1-5, with 7 nucleotides matching TRBD1. The J segment lost 3 bases and the V segment lost 7 bases, leaving 12 bases of the junction unmatched. Germline assignment: CDR1 LNHDA and CDR2 SQIVND (reference sequence). This CDR3 has 16 residues. The CDR3 protein is CASIQRGQGNNQPQHF. As DNA, the CDR3 is TGTGCCAGTATTCAAAGGGGGCAAGGGAACAATCAGCCCCAGCATTTT.